The 10 T cell receptor beta chains in this list originate from one sample, sequenced in a study of T cell repertoires in cytomegalovirus infection. MiXCR, applied by TCRdb to the reads, yields one record per CDR3 protein. Counted here are approximately 310,000 distinct CDR3 sequences, approximately 25% occurring once; the ten biggest clones make up about 14%. Their antigens remain unidentified. The sequences come from cultured PBMCs, collected from culture after CMV antigen stimulation. These receptors were obtained from a human donor in good health (CMV status not recorded). Some clones in this sample may be carry-over from other donors' samples.

The chain has TRBV7-8 and TRBJ2-1; D assignment may be TRBD1 or TRBD2 (5 bases each). Germline assignment: CDR1 SGHVS and CDR2 FQNEAQ. CDR3 length equals 17 residues. V lost 3 bases and J 8 bases, leaving 23 bases between the germline ends. The CDR3 nucleotides are TGTGCCAGCAGCTTCGGGGCGGGCGCATCATCGCTGGATGAGCAGTTCTTC. Translating it yields CASSFGAGASSLDEQFF.

In its sample, this clonotype was seen a few times. V and J are TRBV5-4 and TRBJ2-5; TRBD1 matches at 11 bases. The CDR3 runs 16 residues. V shed 1 base, J shed 1 base, and the junction held 3 bases outside the gene matches. The germline V gene encodes CDR1 SGHNT and CDR2 YYREEE (reference sequence). The CDR3 sequence: CASSLRDRGSQETQYF. CDR3 coding DNA: TGTGCCAGCAGCTTGCGGGACAGGGGGTCCCAAGAGACCCAGTACTTC.

V usage is TRBV6-5 and J usage is TRBJ2-1, with a weak D call TRBD2 (6 bases). V was pared by 1 base and J by 6 bases, with 7 bases between. This CDR3 region has 13 residues. The V gene's germline CDR1 is MNHEY and CDR2 SVGAGI. The chain's CDR3 is CASSYYGGNEQFF. The CDR3 DNA reads as TGTGCCAGCAGTTACTACGGGGGCAATGAGCAGTTCTTC.

The chain recombines TRBV24-1 with TRBJ1-5; D not resolved. The CDR3 extends over 16 amino acids. Looked up from germline, CDR1 is KGHDR and CDR2 is SFDVKD. V was shortened by 3 bases and J by 2 bases, with 13 bases between the two germline ends. The CDR3 region is CATSDHRGVGNQPQHF. The CDR3 DNA reads as TGTGCCACCAGTGATCATCGTGGGGTTGGCAATCAGCCCCAGCATTTT.

This clonotype came up a few times. The chain joins TRBV19 to TRBJ1-5; the match to TRBD1 covers 8 bases. The junction had 0 bases not matched to a gene; V was cut back by 3 bases and J by 2 bases. In germline, CDR1 is LNHDA, CDR2 SQIVND (reference sequence). This CDR3 has 14 residues. CDR3 region: CASSMTGGNQPQHF. Here the CDR3 DNA reads TGTGCCAGTAGTATGACAGGGGGCAATCAGCCCCAGCATTTT.

This chain links TRBV4-1 with TRBJ2-2; D is unresolved. This CDR3 has 15 residues. The germline V and J ends were trimmed by 4 bases and 5 bases, with 14 bases remaining between them. Germline CDR1 MGHRA, CDR2 YSYEKL. Written as DNA, the CDR3 is TGCGCCAGCAGCCCCTGGGCCAGTACTACCGGGGAGCTGTTTTTT. Protein sequence: CASSPWASTTGELFF.

The rearrangement links TRBV20-1 to TRBJ2-3; D ambiguous. V lost 3 bases and J lost 0, with 7 bases in between. This CDR3 spans 13 amino acids. From germline, CDR1 is DFQATT and CDR2 SNEGSKA (reference sequence). DNA of the CDR3: TGCAGTGCTAGGGAGACTAGCACAGATACGCAGTATTTT. It codes for CSARETSTDTQYF.

The chain employs TRBV27 and TRBJ2-7, with TRBD2 identical over 8 bases. The CDR3 covers 15 residues. Trimming at V came to 6 bases and at J to 5 bases, leaving 12 bases not matched to a gene. Germline CDR1 MNHEY, CDR2 SMNVEV (reference sequence). CDR3 loop: CASSTFTGGPHEQYF. DNA for the CDR3: TGTGCCAGCAGCACCTTCACGGGAGGGCCCCACGAGCAGTACTTC.

This clonotype was counted at least ten times. V usage is TRBV12-5 and J usage is TRBJ1-5, with a tentative D call TRBD1 (6 bases). The CDR3 spans 14 residues. Germline CDR1 reads LGHNT; CDR2 reads FRNRAP. V was trimmed by 3 bases and J by 7 bases, leaving 13 bases between them. The CDR3 sequence is CASGFSGAGQPQHF. CDR3 nucleotide sequence: TGTGCTAGTGGTTTTTCGGGGGCGGGACAGCCCCAGCATTTT. Full variable domain (rest looked up from reference TRBV12-5 and TRBJ1-5): DARVTQTPRHKVTEMGQEVTMRCQPILGHNTVFWYRQTMMQGLELLAYFRNRAPLDDSGMPKDRFSAEMPDATLATLKIQPSEPRDSAVYFCASGFSGAGQPQHFGDGTRLSIL.

This clonotype was observed many times. The chain recombines TRBV7-2 with TRBJ2-3; 10 nucleotides line up with TRBD2. Germline CDR1 is SGHTA and CDR2 is FQGNSA. The V and J ends lost 2 bases and 3 bases, in that order; junction bases with no gene match: 2. This CDR3 has 15 amino acids. CDR3 in DNA: TGTGCCAGCAGCTTACTAGCGGGAGCGACAGATACGCAGTATTTT. Protein product: CASSLLAGATDTQYF.